This passage covers 21 T cell receptor beta chains from one sample sequenced in a study of vaccination and CD4 T cells after COVID-19 (dated by TCRdb to between 2021 and 2022). Library preparation was by PCR. TCRdb lists the instrument as Illumina iSeq 100. At the Johns Hopkins FTIC core, DNA from the cultured CD4+ T cells underwent TCR sequencing with the Oncomine TCR Beta short-read assay. The public reads were run again by TCRdb, first through fastp at Q25 and then through MiXCR, and only productive beta chains were kept. Entries are consolidated by CDR3 protein sequence, retaining the most common genes and DNA. This sample is represented by under 25,000 distinct CDR3 sequences; 23% of them were singletons. 6.5% to 10% of the sample lies in the top ten. No antigen is known for these receptors. The treatment or condition label, as the study defines it: roughly 11-day PBMC culture with coronavirus spike peptide pools or control peptides (ViraFEST assay).

The sequenced sample was cultured CD4+ T cells from blood. The source is a human donor with COVID-19.

In this sample, this clonotype turned up once. The chain links TRBV7-2 to TRBJ1-2, with TRBD1 matching 12 bases. Trimming cost V 5 bases and J 2 bases; bases outside gene matches: 9. From germline, CDR1 is SGHTA and CDR2 FQGNSA. The CDR3 totals 17 residues. The CDR3 here is CASSRPGQGASNYGYTF. The CDR3 DNA is TGTGCCAGCAGCCGCCCGGGACAGGGGGCCTCAAACTATGGCTACACCTTC.

V usage is TRBV7-2 and J usage is TRBJ1-5, with a weak D call TRBD2 (5 bases). The DNA end lines up better with TRBJ2-3; the J call may be wrong. The CDR3 is 13 residues long. Germline CDR1 and CDR2: SGHTA and FQGNSA. In DNA form, the CDR3 reads TGTGCCAGCAGCTTCGGGGAATCAGCGCCCCAGTATTTT. This codes for CASSFGESAPQYF.

This rearrangement joins TRBV7-8 to TRBJ2-7; the match to TRBD1 covers 7 bases. CDR1 SGHVS and CDR2 FQNEAQ come from the germline V gene. The CDR3 contains 15 residues. With 7 bases clipped from V and 4 bases from J, the junction kept 13 bases outside the gene matches. The CDR3 DNA reads TGTGCCAGCACGCCGACAGGGAATTCTCTATACGAGCAGTACTTC. Amino acids: CASTPTGNSLYEQYF.

This chain joins TRBV6-5 and TRBJ1-1; the D is unclear. CDR3 length: 11 amino acids. CDR1 and CDR2 (germline): MNHEY, SVGAGI. The V and J ends lost 4 bases and 3 bases respectively, with 3 bases between them. The CDR3 nucleotides are TGTGCCAGCAGTTTGGACACTGAAGCTTTCTTT. Translated, it gives CASSLDTEAFF.

The chain joins TRBV20-1 to TRBJ1-5, with 10 bases fitting TRBD1. Germline CDR1 DFQATT, CDR2 SNEGSKA (reference sequence). This CDR3 spans 12 amino acids. Losses at the gene ends were 6 bases for V and 7 bases for J; bases not matched to a gene: 3. The CDR3 region has the DNA TGCAGTGCCGGGGACAGGGGACAGCCCCAGCATTTT. Its protein is CSAGDRGQPQHF.

The chain employs TRBV20-1 and TRBJ2-1, with TRBD2 matching over 8 bases. This CDR3 is built from 16 residues. The germline V gene encodes CDR1 DFQATT and CDR2 SNEGSKA (reference sequence). Germline trimming cut 0 bases from V and 9 bases from J; bases unmatched to any gene: 13. CDR3 DNA sequence: TGCAGTGCTAGAGACCGACGGGGGGGCCGAGGGGGTGAGCAGTTCTTC. Translating gives CSARDRRGGRGGEQFF.

This clonotype was detected a few times. This chain links TRBV12-5 with TRBJ1-2; TRBD1 aligns across 9 bases. This CDR3 has 15 residues. V lost 1 base, J lost 4 bases, and 4 bases stayed unmatched. Germline loops: CDR1 LGHNT, CDR2 FRNRAP. DNA of the CDR3: TGTGCTAGTGGTTTGGCCCTGGACAGGGGCTATGGCTACACCTTC. As protein: CASGLALDRGYGYTF.

This clonotype turned up a few times. The chain is built from TRBV14 and TRBJ1-1; the match to TRBD1 covers 8 bases. V trimming: 2 bases; J trimming: 5 bases; junction bases outside the gene matches: 4. The CDR3 loop spans 14 amino acids. The germline gives CDR1 SGHDN, CDR2 FVKESK. The CDR3 protein is CASSQYQGATEAFF. The CDR3, as DNA: TGTGCCAGCAGCCAATACCAGGGGGCGACTGAAGCTTTCTTT.

This clonotype was detected only a few times. V usage is TRBV20-1 and J usage is TRBJ1-1; the D is unclear. The CDR3 is 13 residues long. CDR1 DFQATT and CDR2 SNEGSKA come from the germline V gene (reference sequence). With 6 bases removed from V and 1 base from J, the gap between germline ends came to 12 bases. Here the CDR3 DNA reads TGCAGTGCGCTAAACCGGGGGAACACTGAAGCTTTCTTT. It encodes CSALNRGNTEAFF.

The V and J genes are TRBV11-2 and TRBJ1-3, with D unresolved. Germline-derived CDR1 and CDR2 are SGHAT and FQNNGV. This CDR3 has 15 amino acids. V lost 2 bases and J lost 2, with 10 bases in between. The CDR3 here is CASSLLRAAGNTIYF. The CDR3 DNA sequence: TGTGCCAGCAGCTTATTAAGGGCCGCTGGAAACACCATATATTTT.

This clonotype was seen a few times. V is TRBV6-1 and J is TRBJ2-7; either TRBD1 or TRBD2 may fit D (6 bases each). Trimming removed 7 bases from V and 7 bases from J, with 20 bases in between. Germline CDR1 and CDR2: MNHNS and SASEGT. This CDR3 is built from 14 residues. This CDR3 is CASKEGGYFSEQYF. The CDR3 nucleotides read TGTGCCAGCAAAGAGGGGGGTTATTTTAGTGAGCAGTACTTC.

This clonotype was detected only a few times. The chain couples TRBV5-1 to TRBJ1-2, with 7 bases aligning to TRBD1. The V gene's germline CDR1 is SGHRS and CDR2 YFSETQ. The CDR3 is 14 amino acids. V shed 0 bases, J shed 3 bases, and the junction held 2 bases outside the gene matches. The CDR3 DNA reads TGCGCCAGCAGCTTGGACGGGACAGACTATGGCTACACCTTC. As protein: CASSLDGTDYGYTF.

The chain carries TRBV7-9 and TRBJ1-2, with TRBD1 identical over 7 bases. Germline V gives CDR1 SEHNR, CDR2 FQNEAQ (reference sequence). Germline trimming cut 4 bases from V and 0 bases from J; bases unmatched to any gene: 8. This CDR3 spans 16 amino acids. Here the CDR3 reads CASSSGTVSSNYGYTF. In DNA form, the CDR3 reads TGTGCCAGCAGCTCCGGGACAGTCTCCTCTAACTATGGCTACACCTTC. The full variable domain, rest sourced from reference TRBV7-9 and TRBJ1-2, is DTGVSQNPRHKITKRGQNVTFRCDPISEHNRLYWYRQTLGQGPEFLTYFQNEAQLEKSRLLSDRFSAERPKGSFSTLEIQRTEQGDSAMYLCASSSGTVSSNYGYTFGSGTRLTVV.

This clonotype was seen a few times. The chain joins TRBV11-2 to TRBJ2-4; no definite D call. Germline V gives CDR1 SGHAT, CDR2 FQNNGV. Trimming stripped 4 bases from V and 0 bases from J, with 7 bases between. The CDR3 contains 14 residues. CDR3 DNA: TGTGCCAGCAGCTCACGGCTAGCCAAAAACATTCAGTACTTC. Its translation: CASSSRLAKNIQYF.

The table lists this clonotype with a few counts. The chain links TRBV7-2 to TRBJ2-7, with TRBD1 as a possible D gene (5 bases). This CDR3 has 15 amino acids. Trimming took 5 bases from V and 0 from J, leaving 14 bases between them. From germline, CDR1 is SGHTA and CDR2 FQGNSA. The CDR3 DNA is TGTGCCAGCAGCACGCCGGGCCAGGGCTCCTACGAGCAGTACTTC. It translates to CASSTPGQGSYEQYF.

This clonotype was seen a handful of times. The rearrangement links TRBV7-8 to TRBJ2-5; perhaps TRBD2 as D (5 bases). The CDR3 totals 13 residues. Germline V lookup: CDR1 SGHVS, CDR2 FQNEAQ. V lost 6 bases and J 5 bases, leaving 13 bases between the germline ends. Here the CDR3 DNA reads TGTGCCAGCAGGGTTACTAGATTGGAGACCCAGTACTTC. Its protein product is CASRVTRLETQYF.

The table lists this clonotype with a few counts. CDR3 bases: TGTGCCAGCAGTGAAGCGAGAGTCGGGGTCTACGAGCAGTACTTC. Its protein is CASSEARVGVYEQYF. J is TRBJ2-7 and V is TRBV6-1; D possibly corresponds to TRBD2 (5 bases). The CDR3 length is 15 residues. The ends were cut back, 0 bases at V and 3 bases at J, with 12 bases in the middle. Germline V CDR1 and CDR2: MNHNS, SASEGT.

The chain combines TRBV7-2 with TRBJ2-7; D gene unclear. The CDR3 length is 13 residues. The V gene lost 1 base and the J gene lost 11 bases, with 15 bases spanning the gap. Per the germline V gene, CDR1 is SGHTA and CDR2 is FQGNSA. CDR3 in DNA: TGTGCCAGCAGCTTAGAAGTTGTCGCCGGCAAGTACTTC. It yields the protein CASSLEVVAGKYF.

A few counts support this clonotype. The junction and the germline gene differ at one end; a read error may be behind it. J is TRBJ1-1 and V is TRBV19; no definite D call. CDR3 length equals 15 residues. Germline CDR1 LNHDA, CDR2 SQIVND (reference sequence). CDR3 residues: CASSIEGWMNTEAFF. In DNA form, the CDR3 reads TGTGCCAGTAGCATAGAGGGATGGATGAACACTGAAGCTTTCTTT.

This chain links TRBV12-3 or TRBV12-4 with TRBJ2-1; TRBD1 aligns across 10 bases. Germline trimming cut 6 bases from V and 1 base from J; bases unmatched to any gene: 6. The CDR3 is 16 residues long. The CDR3 loop is CASRDRGQGSYNEQFF. The CDR3 nucleotides are TGTGCCAGCAGAGACAGGGGGCAGGGATCCTACAATGAGCAGTTCTTC.

This clonotype was counted a few times. The chain recombines TRBV27 with TRBJ2-1; the match to TRBD2 covers 10 bases. V was clipped by 10 bases and J by 8 bases; unmatched bases: 14. The germline V gene encodes CDR1 MNHEY and CDR2 SMNVEV (reference sequence). This CDR3 is 15 amino acids long. CDR3 sequence (DNA): TGTGCCACCAGGTCTATAGCGGGGGGAAGCGATGAGCAGTTCTTC. It specifies CATRSIAGGSDEQFF.